Sequencing of this TCR beta chain was carried out in a study of OX40 agonist ivuxolimab in advanced cancers. Study overall: Three patients had partial responses: one hepatocellular carcinoma, two cutaneous melanoma.

Study-wide findings and caveats: Blood T cells, both CD4+ and CD8+, expanded clonally by week 6 at 0.1 to 3.0 mg/kg.

V trimming: 2 bases; J trimming: 11 bases; junction bases outside the gene matches: 8. From germline, CDR1 is MNHNS and CDR2 SASEGT. The CDR3 has 13 residues. Only in-frame clones appear in the TCRdb table, and some are missing; sequencing was by immunoSEQ multiplex PCR. Of approximately 82,000 clones in the sample, almost 90% were seen once. This clone was counted a single time. Its target is not known. V gene TRBV6-1 combines with J gene TRBJ1-1; TRBD1 aligns across 7 bases. This TCR was recovered from an adult with an advanced solid tumor such as melanoma, head and neck, liver or kidney cancer. The sequencing used CD4+ or CD8+ T cells sorted from blood, collected in a trial of the OX40 agonist ivuxolimab. CDR3 in amino acids: CASSEQRQGWAFF. DNA of the CDR3: TGTGCCAGCAGTGAACAAAGACAGGGTTGGGCTTTCTTT.